A single sample gave rise to the 7 T cell receptor beta chains below, sequenced in a study of cytomegalovirus exposure and HLA in healthy donors. The study ran its PCR with 60 Vbeta and 13 Jbeta primers. Generated by immunoSEQ multiplex PCR, the TCRdb table keeps only in-frame clones and is missing some. Reported are 150,000 to 200,000 clones; the ten largest clones contain approximately 0.8%. Source material: PBMCs. The receptor source for this set is a woman aged 18-29 years in good health and CMV-seropositive.

The V call is TRBV2, the J call TRBJ1-1, with D unclear. V lost 8 bases and J 0 bases, leaving 10 bases between the germline ends. CDR1 is SNHLY and CDR2 is FYNNEI in the germline V gene. The CDR3 spans 13 residues. CDR3 sequence (DNA): TGTGCCAGCCAAAGTACTATGAACACTGAAGCTTTCTTT. This gives the protein CASQSTMNTEAFF. The variable domain in full, completed from reference TRBV2 and TRBJ1-1, reads EPEVTQTPSHQVTQMGQEVILRCVPISNHLYFYWYRQILGQKVEFLVSFYNNEISEKSEIFDDQFSVERPDGSNFTLKIRSTKLEDSAMYFCASQSTMNTEAFFGQGTRLTVV.

The rearrangement uses TRBV7-8 and TRBJ1-5; 7 nucleotides align to TRBD1. This CDR3 comprises 15 residues. Germline CDR1 SGHVS, CDR2 FQNEAQ. Unmatched junction bases numbered 4, after V lost 0 bases and J lost 5 bases. CDR3 region: CASSLAARGYQPQHF. CDR3 nucleotides: TGTGCCAGCAGCTTAGCGGCCAGGGGGTATCAGCCCCAGCATTTT.

The chain recombines TRBV29-1 with TRBJ1-6; D is unclear. The CDR3 consists of 13 residues. Germline V gives CDR1 SQVTM, CDR2 ANQGSEA. V was trimmed by 4 bases and J by 6 bases, leaving 10 bases between them. This CDR3 is CSVALGSNSPLHF. The DNA of the CDR3 is TGCAGCGTTGCCCTTGGCAGTAATTCACCCCTCCACTTT. The variable domain in full, with the rest retrieved from reference TRBV29-1 and TRBJ1-6, is SAVISQKPSRDICQRGTSLTIQCQVDSQVTMMFWYRQQPGQSLTLIATANQGSEATYESGFVIDKFPISRPNLTFSTLTVSNMSPEDSSIYLCSVALGSNSPLHFGNGTRLTVT.

V and J are TRBV19 and TRBJ1-6; D unresolved. Germline V gene sequence: CDR1 LNHDA, CDR2 SQIVND (reference sequence). V was shortened by 9 bases and J by 7 bases, with 19 bases between the two germline ends. There are 15 residues in the CDR3. CDR3 nucleotides: TGTGCCAGCCGCTTTCGGCGCGCGGTCAATTCACCCCTCCACTTT. Translated: CASRFRRAVNSPLHF.

The chain uses TRBV30 and TRBJ1-2; D may be TRBD1 (6 bases). CDR1 is GTSNPN, CDR2 SVGIG, per germline (reference sequence). Trimming removed 3 bases at V and 2 bases at J, with 13 bases between. The CDR3 is 14 residues long. Here the CDR3 reads CAWSIGQLNYGYTF. Here the CDR3 DNA reads TGTGCCTGGAGCATTGGACAGCTGAACTATGGCTACACCTTC.

The rearrangement uses TRBV11-3 and TRBJ2-7; no clear D gene. CDR1 is SGHNT and CDR2 is YENEEA in the germline V gene. This CDR3 contains 12 residues. The V end was cut by 3 bases, the J end by 4 bases, with 7 bases between. The CDR3 bases are TGTGCCAGCAGCTTCAATGCGTACGAGCAGTACTTC. It codes for CASSFNAYEQYF. Based on the CDR3 plus reference TRBV11-3 and TRBJ2-7, the full variable domain is EAGVVQSPRYKIIEKKQPVAFWCNPISGHNTLYWYLQNLGQGPELLIRYENEEAVDDSQLPKDRFSAERLKGVDSTLKIQPAELGDSAVYLCASSFNAYEQYFGPGTRLTVT.

The V call is TRBV19, the J call TRBJ2-3; the match to TRBD2 covers 12 bases. There are 13 residues in the CDR3. After removal of 6 bases from V and 5 bases from J, the junction contained 0 bases not matched to a gene. Germline values: CDR1 LNHDA, CDR2 SQIVND (reference sequence). The CDR3 DNA sequence: TGTGCCAGTAGACTAGCGGGAGGAGATACGCAGTATTTT. It specifies CASRLAGGDTQYF. The full variable domain, with the rest looked up from reference TRBV19 and TRBJ2-3, is DGGITQSPKYLFRKEGQNVTLSCEQNLNHDAMYWYRQDPGQGLRLIYYSQIVNDFQKGDIAEGYSVSREKKESFPLTVTSAQKNPTAFYLCASRLAGGDTQYFGPGTRLTVL.